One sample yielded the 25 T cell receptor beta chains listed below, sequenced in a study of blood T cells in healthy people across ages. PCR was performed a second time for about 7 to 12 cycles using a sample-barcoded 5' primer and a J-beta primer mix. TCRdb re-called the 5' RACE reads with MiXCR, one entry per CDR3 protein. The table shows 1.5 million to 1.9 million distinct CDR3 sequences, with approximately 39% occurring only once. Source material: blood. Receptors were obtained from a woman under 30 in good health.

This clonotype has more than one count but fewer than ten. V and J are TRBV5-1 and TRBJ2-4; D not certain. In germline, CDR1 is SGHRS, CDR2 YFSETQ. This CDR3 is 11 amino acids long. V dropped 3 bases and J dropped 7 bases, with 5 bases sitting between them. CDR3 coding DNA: TGCGCCAGCAGCTATGGGAACATTCAGTACTTC. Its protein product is CASSYGNIQYF.

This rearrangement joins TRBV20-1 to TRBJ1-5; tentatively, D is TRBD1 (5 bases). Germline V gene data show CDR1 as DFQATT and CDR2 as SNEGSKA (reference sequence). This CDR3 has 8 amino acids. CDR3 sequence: CGAQPQHF. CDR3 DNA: TGCGGGGCTCAGCCCCAGCATTTT.

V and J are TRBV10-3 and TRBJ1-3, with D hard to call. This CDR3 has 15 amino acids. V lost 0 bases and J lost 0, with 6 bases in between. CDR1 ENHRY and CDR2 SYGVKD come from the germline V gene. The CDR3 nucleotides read TGTGCCATCAGTGAGTCGGCACTCTCTGGAAACACCATATATTTT. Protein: CAISESALSGNTIYF.

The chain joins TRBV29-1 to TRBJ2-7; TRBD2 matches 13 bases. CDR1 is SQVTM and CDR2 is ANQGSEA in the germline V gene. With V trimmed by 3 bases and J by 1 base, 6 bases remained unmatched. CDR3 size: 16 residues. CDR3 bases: TGCAGCGTTGATACTAGCGGGGGGGCCGGATCCTACGAGCAGTACTTC. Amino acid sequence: CSVDTSGGAGSYEQYF.

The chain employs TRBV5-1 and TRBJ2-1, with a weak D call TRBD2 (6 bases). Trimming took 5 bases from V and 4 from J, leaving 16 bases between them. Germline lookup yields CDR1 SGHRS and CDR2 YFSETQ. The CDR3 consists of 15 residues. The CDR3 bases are TGCGCCAGCAGTTTAGCGAGGGCGGGATACAATGAGCAGTTCTTC. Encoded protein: CASSLARAGYNEQFF.

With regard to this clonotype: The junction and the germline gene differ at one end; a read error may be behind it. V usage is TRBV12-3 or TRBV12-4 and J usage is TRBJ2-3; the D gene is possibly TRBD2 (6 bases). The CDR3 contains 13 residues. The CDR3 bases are TGTGCCAGCAGCCCTAGGGAGGCAGATGCGCAGTATTTT. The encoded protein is CASSPREADAQYF.

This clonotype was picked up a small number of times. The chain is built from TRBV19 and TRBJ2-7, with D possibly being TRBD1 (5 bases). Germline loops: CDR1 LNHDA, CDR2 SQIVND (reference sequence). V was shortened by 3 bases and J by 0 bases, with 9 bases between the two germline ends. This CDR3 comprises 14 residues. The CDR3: CASSIQGSSYEQYF. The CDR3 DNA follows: TGTGCCAGTAGTATCCAGGGAAGCTCCTACGAGCAGTACTTC.

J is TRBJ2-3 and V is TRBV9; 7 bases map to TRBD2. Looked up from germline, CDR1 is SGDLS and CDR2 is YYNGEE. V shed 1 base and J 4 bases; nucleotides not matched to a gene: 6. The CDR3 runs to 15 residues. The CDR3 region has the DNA TGTGCCAGCAGCGTATGGGCGGGGGAGGCAGATACGCAGTATTTT. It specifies CASSVWAGEADTQYF. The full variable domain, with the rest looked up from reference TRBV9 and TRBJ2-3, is DSGVTQTPKHLITATGQRVTLRCSPRSGDLSVYWYQQSLDQGLQFLIQYYNGEERAKGNILERFSAQQFPDLHSELNLSSLELGDSALYFCASSVWAGEADTQYFGPGTRLTVL.

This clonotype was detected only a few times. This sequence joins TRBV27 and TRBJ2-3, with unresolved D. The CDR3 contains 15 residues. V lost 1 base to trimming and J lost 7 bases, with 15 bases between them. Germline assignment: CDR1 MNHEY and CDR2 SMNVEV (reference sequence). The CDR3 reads CASSLWPAAINTQYF. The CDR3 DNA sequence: TGTGCCAGCAGTTTATGGCCGGCAGCTATTAATACGCAGTATTTT.

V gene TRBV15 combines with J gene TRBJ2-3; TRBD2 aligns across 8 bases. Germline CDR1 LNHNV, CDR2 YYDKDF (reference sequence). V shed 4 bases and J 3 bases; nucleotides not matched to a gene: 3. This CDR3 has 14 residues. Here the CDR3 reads CATSNQRGTDTQYF. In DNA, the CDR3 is TGTGCCACCAGCAACCAGCGGGGGACAGATACGCAGTATTTT.

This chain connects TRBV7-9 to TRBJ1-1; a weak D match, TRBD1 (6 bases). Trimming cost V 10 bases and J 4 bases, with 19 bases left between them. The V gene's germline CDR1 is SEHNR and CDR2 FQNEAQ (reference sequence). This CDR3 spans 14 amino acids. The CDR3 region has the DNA TGTGCCACCGAATCTGGACAGAGCTTCACTGAAGCTTTCTTT. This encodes CATESGQSFTEAFF.

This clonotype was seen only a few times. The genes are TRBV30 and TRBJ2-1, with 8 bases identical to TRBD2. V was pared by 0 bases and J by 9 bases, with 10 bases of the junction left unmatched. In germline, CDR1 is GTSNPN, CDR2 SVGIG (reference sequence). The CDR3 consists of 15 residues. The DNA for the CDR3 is TGTGCCTGGAGTGTACGTGGGACTAGTAGCGGTGAGCAGTTCTTC. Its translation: CAWSVRGTSSGEQFF.

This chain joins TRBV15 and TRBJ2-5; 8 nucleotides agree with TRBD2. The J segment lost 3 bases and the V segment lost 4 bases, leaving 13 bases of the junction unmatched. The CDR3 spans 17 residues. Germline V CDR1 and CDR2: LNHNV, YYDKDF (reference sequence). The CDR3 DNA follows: TGTGCCACCAGCACGCCGGATGTAGCGGGGCTAGAAGAGACCCAGTACTTC. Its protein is CATSTPDVAGLEETQYF.

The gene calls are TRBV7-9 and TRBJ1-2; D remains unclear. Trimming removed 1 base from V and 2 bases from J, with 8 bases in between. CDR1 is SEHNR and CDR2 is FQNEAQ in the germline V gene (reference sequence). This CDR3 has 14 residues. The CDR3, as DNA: TGTGCCAGCAGCTTAGACCGGAAAAACTATGGCTACACCTTC. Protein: CASSLDRKNYGYTF.

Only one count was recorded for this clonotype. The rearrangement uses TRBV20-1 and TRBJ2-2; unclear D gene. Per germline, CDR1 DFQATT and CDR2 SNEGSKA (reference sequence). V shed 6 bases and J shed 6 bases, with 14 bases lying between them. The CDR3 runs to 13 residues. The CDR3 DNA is TGCAGTGCCCGCCCCGGTACGGCCGGGGAGCTGTTTTTT. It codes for CSARPGTAGELFF.

In DNA form, the CDR3 reads TGTGCCACCAGTGATTTCCTCGGGACAGGGACATACAATGAGCAGTTCTTC. Translated: CATSDFLGTGTYNEQFF. This chain uses TRBV24-1 with TRBJ2-1; 9 nucleotides match TRBD1. Germline CDR1 reads KGHDR; CDR2 reads SFDVKD. The CDR3 is 17 amino acids. The V and J ends lost 1 base and 4 bases, in that order; junction bases with no gene match: 7.

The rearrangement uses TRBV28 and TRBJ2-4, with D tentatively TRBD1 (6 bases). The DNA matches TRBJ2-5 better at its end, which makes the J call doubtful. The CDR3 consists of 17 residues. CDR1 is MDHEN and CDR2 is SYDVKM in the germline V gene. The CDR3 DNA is TGTGCCAGCAGTTTCTTATCGTGGGACACAGTAGGAGAGACCCAGTACTTC. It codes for CASSFLSWDTVGETQYF.

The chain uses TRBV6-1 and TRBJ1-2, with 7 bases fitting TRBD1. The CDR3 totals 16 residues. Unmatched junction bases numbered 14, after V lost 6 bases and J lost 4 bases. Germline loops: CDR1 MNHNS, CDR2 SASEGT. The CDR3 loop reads CASRVPGQERTYGYTF. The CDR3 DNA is TGTGCCAGCAGGGTCCCCGGACAGGAACGAACCTATGGCTACACCTTC.

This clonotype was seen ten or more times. The CDR3 reads CASSLVELAEQFF. The CDR3 DNA reads TGCGCCAGCAGCTTGGTAGAGCTGGCGGAGCAGTTCTTC. The chain has TRBV5-1 and TRBJ2-1; D gene unclear. The CDR3 runs to 13 residues. Trimming took 0 bases from V and 10 from J, leaving 11 bases between them. Germline V gene sequence: CDR1 SGHRS, CDR2 YFSETQ.

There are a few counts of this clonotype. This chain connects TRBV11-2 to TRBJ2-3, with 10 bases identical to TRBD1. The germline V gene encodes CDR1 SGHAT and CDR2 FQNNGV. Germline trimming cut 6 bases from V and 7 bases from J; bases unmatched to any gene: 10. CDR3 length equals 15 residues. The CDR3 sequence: CASRAGTGDMNTQYF. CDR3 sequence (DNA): TGTGCCAGCAGGGCCGGGACAGGGGATATGAATACGCAGTATTTT.

The CDR3 nucleotides are TGTGCTAGTGGTTTGGTAAAAGGATTTGGGGGGCAAGAGACCCAGTACTTC. It encodes CASGLVKGFGGQETQYF. V usage is TRBV12-5 and J usage is TRBJ2-5; the D gene is possibly TRBD2 (6 bases). V lost 0 bases, J lost 2 bases, and 16 bases lay in between. Germline V gene sequence: CDR1 LGHNT, CDR2 FRNRAP. This CDR3 is built from 17 residues.

CDR3 DNA sequence: TGTGCCAGCAGCTTAGAGGTAGCACGGGAGACCCAGTACTTC. Protein sequence: CASSLEVARETQYF. V gene TRBV11-2 combines with J gene TRBJ2-5; D gene uncertain. The ends were cut back, 0 bases at V and 5 bases at J, with 10 bases in the middle. Germline V lookup: CDR1 SGHAT, CDR2 FQNNGV. The CDR3 is made up of 14 amino acids. The complete variable domain, with remaining parts taken from reference TRBV11-2 and TRBJ2-5, reads EAGVAQSPRYKIIEKRQSVAFWCNPISGHATLYWYQQILGQGPKLLIQFQNNGVVDDSQLPKDRFSAERLKGVDSTLKIQPAKLEDSAVYLCASSLEVARETQYFGPGTRLLVL.

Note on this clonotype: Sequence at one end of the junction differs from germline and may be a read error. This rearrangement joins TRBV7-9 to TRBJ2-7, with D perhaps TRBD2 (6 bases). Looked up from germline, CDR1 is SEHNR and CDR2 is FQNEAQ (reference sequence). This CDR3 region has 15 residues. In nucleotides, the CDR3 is TGCGCCAGCAGCTCCGCCTGGGTCTCGGACTATGAGCAGTACTTC. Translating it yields CASSSAWVSDYEQYF.

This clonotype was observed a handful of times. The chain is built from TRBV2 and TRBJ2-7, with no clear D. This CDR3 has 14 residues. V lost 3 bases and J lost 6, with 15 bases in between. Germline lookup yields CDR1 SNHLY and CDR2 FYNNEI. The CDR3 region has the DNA TGTGCCAGCAGTGACCGGGCCAGCCCCCTCGAGCAGTACTTC. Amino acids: CASSDRASPLEQYF.

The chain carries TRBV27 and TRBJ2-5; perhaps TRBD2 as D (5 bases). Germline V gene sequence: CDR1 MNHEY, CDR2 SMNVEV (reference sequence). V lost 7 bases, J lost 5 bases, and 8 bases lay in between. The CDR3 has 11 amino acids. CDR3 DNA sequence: TGTGCCAGCAAATCGGGGGAGACCCAGTACTTC. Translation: CASKSGETQYF.